The T cell receptor (beta chain) under discussion was sequenced for a study of blood T cell repertoires in COVID-19. As for the study in general: Specimens from acute and convalescent COVID-19 originated in the United States, Italy and Spain. From T cells, B-cell-depleted T cells, or PBMCs came the material, which was cDNA or gDNA.

Deletions cut 1 base from V and 7 bases from J, with 13 bases between. This CDR3 region has 15 residues. Per germline, CDR1 MGHDK and CDR2 SYGVNS. As originally analysed: Estimated nucleated cell counts came from reference gene primer amplification. The protocol was immunoSEQ multiplex PCR, while the TCRdb copy is restricted to in-frame clones and leaves out a portion. The D gene and trimming were derived from the DNA, and the V and J assignments and clone size from that table. Among about 130,000 clones listed, about 81% were seen once. Material for sequencing was peripheral blood. The chain recombines TRBV25-1 with TRBJ1-4, with D maybe TRBD1 (5 bases). The source of this sequence is a woman in her forties or fifties with acute or convalescent COVID-19. CDR3 sequence (DNA): TGTGCCAGCAGTGAATCCGGGGGGAGGCGTGAAAAACTGTTTTTT. Protein: CASSESGGRREKLFF.